The 7 T cell receptor beta chains below all came from one sample that was sequenced in a study of OX40 agonist ivuxolimab in advanced cancers. Only in-frame clones appear in the TCRdb table, and some are missing; sequencing was by immunoSEQ multiplex PCR. Among some 90,000 clones listed, roughly nine tenths were seen once. The specimen comprised CD4+ or CD8+ T cells sorted from blood, sampled in a trial of the OX40 agonist ivuxolimab. The receptors shown here come from an adult with an advanced solid tumor such as melanoma, head and neck, liver or kidney cancer.

The CDR3 spells CASSHRDPVGETQYF. The CDR3 nucleotides are TGCGCCAGCAGTCACCGGGACCCAGTGGGGGAGACCCAGTACTTC. The V call is TRBV5-1, the J call TRBJ2-5; D is tentatively TRBD1 or TRBD2 (5 bases each). The ends were cut back, 5 bases at V and 5 bases at J, with 19 bases in the middle. Looked up from germline, CDR1 is SGHRS and CDR2 is YFSETQ. The CDR3 totals 15 residues.

The V call is TRBV30, the J call TRBJ1-2, with 10 bases identical to TRBD1. This CDR3 region has 15 residues. CDR1 and CDR2 from the germline V gene are GTSNPN and SVGIG (reference sequence). The V segment lost 2 bases and the J segment 6 bases; nucleotides outside the gene matches: 9. The CDR3 is CAWSIILGQGDGYTF. The CDR3 DNA reads as TGTGCCTGGAGTATAATCCTCGGACAGGGGGATGGCTACACCTTC.

The rearrangement uses TRBV11-2 and TRBJ2-7, with D possibly being TRBD2 (5 bases). From germline, CDR1 is SGHAT and CDR2 FQNNGV. Trimming took 1 base from V and 2 from J, leaving 12 bases between them. The CDR3 consists of 15 residues. The CDR3 reads CASSLVVAPTYEQYF. CDR3 bases: TGTGCCAGCAGCTTAGTTGTAGCGCCCACCTACGAGCAGTACTTC.

J is TRBJ2-1 and V is TRBV9; perhaps TRBD2 as D (5 bases). The CDR3 totals 13 residues. Deletions cut 4 bases from V and 10 bases from J, with 15 bases between. Germline V CDR1 and CDR2: SGDLS, YYNGEE. CDR3: CASSFRRIAEQFF. CDR3 DNA: TGTGCCAGCAGCTTCCGGAGGATAGCCGAGCAGTTCTTC.

This clone was counted a single time. The chain combines TRBV15 with TRBJ2-7, with TRBD1 as a possible D gene (6 bases). The ends were cut back, 0 bases at V and 0 bases at J, with 9 bases in the middle. This CDR3 comprises 15 residues. Germline-derived CDR1 and CDR2 are LNHNV and YYDKDF (reference sequence). Here the CDR3 reads CATSRDQQGSYEQYF. In DNA form, the CDR3 reads TGTGCCACCAGCAGAGATCAACAGGGCTCCTACGAGCAGTACTTC.

The count of this clone is one. The chain links TRBV6-1 to TRBJ2-7; the D gene could be TRBD1 or TRBD2 (5 bases each). The CDR3 contains 15 residues. Germline CDR1 and CDR2: MNHNS and SASEGT. V dropped 3 bases and J dropped 4 bases, with 16 bases sitting between them. Here the CDR3 reads CASSDLGTGRYEQYF. The CDR3 nucleotides are TGTGCCAGCAGTGACCTTGGTACGGGGCGATACGAGCAGTACTTC.

This clone has only a few counts. The chain recombines TRBV27 with TRBJ1-6; maybe TRBD1 (6 bases). Germline values: CDR1 MNHEY, CDR2 SMNVEV (reference sequence). Trimming stripped 5 bases from V and 7 bases from J, with 15 bases between. The CDR3 has 15 residues. CDR3 sequence reads: CASSDNRVGNSPLHF. The CDR3 DNA reads TGTGCCAGCAGTGACAACAGGGTGGGAAATTCACCCCTCCACTTT.